These 12 T cell receptor beta chains were sequenced from one sample in a study of blood T cells in healthy people across ages. The authors ran a second PCR of about 7 to 12 cycles using a sample-barcoded 5' primer and a J-beta primer mix. A single record per CDR3 protein comes from TCRdb applying MiXCR to the 5' RACE reads. The data show about 1 million distinct CDR3 sequences, less than 50% seen once. The sequenced material came from blood. Receptor source: a woman aged 55-70 years in good health.

The CDR3 here is CASSATRTSIVNEQYF. Here the CDR3 DNA reads TGTGCCAGCAGCGCAACCAGGACTAGTATTGTGAATGAGCAGTACTTC. The gene calls are TRBV7-8 and TRBJ2-4; 7 nucleotides match TRBD2. CDR1 and CDR2 (germline): SGHVS, FQNEAQ. J was trimmed by 13 bases and V by 5 bases; bases with no gene match: 20. The CDR3 totals 16 residues.

The table lists this clonotype with a few counts. The chain links TRBV10-3 to TRBJ2-1; D gene uncertain. The CDR3 extends over 12 amino acids. Looked up from germline, CDR1 is ENHRY and CDR2 is SYGVKD. V was trimmed by 4 bases and J by 8 bases, leaving 9 bases between them. The CDR3 sequence is CAISGLDHEQFF. In DNA form, the CDR3 reads TGTGCCATCAGTGGGCTAGACCATGAGCAGTTCTTC.

In its sample, this clonotype was seen a few times. The CDR3 region is CASSPVIVAPNNEQFF. CDR3 sequence (DNA): TGTGCCAGCTCACCCGTAATAGTAGCCCCAAACAATGAGCAGTTCTTC. This chain joins TRBV18 and TRBJ2-1; unclear D gene. V was cut by 3 bases and J by 5 bases, with 17 bases left in between. Germline V gene data show CDR1 as KGHSH and CDR2 as LQKENI. The CDR3 loop spans 16 amino acids. The full variable domain, rest sourced from reference TRBV18 and TRBJ2-1, is NAGVMQNPRHLVRRRGQEARLRCSPMKGHSHVYWYRQLPEEGLKFMVYLQKENIIDESGMPKERFSAEFPKEGPSILRIQQVVRGDSAAYFCASSPVIVAPNNEQFFGPGTRLTVL.

This sequence joins TRBV7-2 and TRBJ2-7; 10 bases agree with TRBD2. Trimming at V came to 5 bases and at J to 3 bases, leaving 7 bases not matched to a gene. CDR1 is SGHTA and CDR2 is FQGNSA in the germline V gene. CDR3 length: 15 amino acids. CDR3 bases: TGTGCCAGCAGCCCCCGGCCTAGCGGGAGCTACGAGCAGTACTTC. Residues: CASSPRPSGSYEQYF.

The chain joins TRBV27 to TRBJ2-1, with 11 bases lining up with TRBD2. Germline CDR1 MNHEY, CDR2 SMNVEV (reference sequence). The CDR3 has 21 residues. Trimming cost V 5 bases and J 5 bases; bases outside gene matches: 23. The CDR3 is CASSPTEGTSGLYHTDNEQFF. CDR3 sequence (DNA): TGTGCCAGCAGTCCCACCGAAGGGACTAGCGGACTCTACCACACGGACAATGAGCAGTTCTTC.

This sequence joins TRBV11-2 and TRBJ2-1; tentatively, D is TRBD2 (6 bases). CDR1 and CDR2 from the germline V gene are SGHAT and FQNNGV. The length of the CDR3 is 17 residues. V was clipped by 4 bases and J by 4 bases, with 20 bases between them. The CDR3 is CASSSTGVRGLYNEQFF. The DNA of the CDR3 is TGTGCCAGCAGCTCGACCGGGGTCCGGGGACTTTACAATGAGCAGTTCTTC.

The rearrangement joins TRBV27 to TRBJ2-1; D remains ambiguous. The CDR3 spans 15 residues. V lost 6 bases and J lost 0, with 12 bases in between. Per the germline V gene, CDR1 is MNHEY and CDR2 is SMNVEV (reference sequence). The DNA of the CDR3 is TGTGCCAGCAGCCAAACACAGCGCTCCTACAATGAGCAGTTCTTC. As protein: CASSQTQRSYNEQFF.

A note on this clonotype: A read error is possible here, since a much larger clone lies one base away. V gene TRBV20-1 combines with J gene TRBJ2-5; the match to TRBD1 covers 7 bases. The CDR3 loop spans 13 amino acids. In germline, CDR1 is DFQATT, CDR2 SNEGSKA (reference sequence). V lost 3 bases and J lost 5; bases outside the gene matches: 6. The CDR3 DNA sequence: TGCAGTGCTAGCGGAACAGGGGCCGAGACCCAGTACTTC. Protein sequence: CSASGTGAETQYF.

The table lists this clonotype with a few counts. V gene TRBV7-6 combines with J gene TRBJ2-6; D gene uncertain. Germline CDR1 and CDR2: SGHVS and FNYEAQ. The CDR3 has 17 residues. V lost 1 base to trimming and J lost 2 bases, with 12 bases between them. The CDR3 DNA is TGTGCCAGCAGCTTAGGAGCAGGCCCTCCTGGGGCCAACGTCCTGACTTTC. This translates into CASSLGAGPPGANVLTF.

The rearrangement joins TRBV4-1 to TRBJ1-4; weak D call: TRBD1 (5 bases). This CDR3 contains 13 residues. Trimming cost V 5 bases and J 11 bases, with 15 bases left between them. CDR1 is MGHRA, CDR2 YSYEKL, per germline. DNA for the CDR3: TGCGCCAGCAGCACTATCGTGGGGCGCAAACTGTTTTTT. Translating gives CASSTIVGRKLFF.

This clonotype showed up just a few times. V is TRBV3-1 and J is TRBJ2-7; D remains ambiguous. V was trimmed by 0 bases and J by 0 bases, leaving 9 bases between them. Germline V gene sequence: CDR1 LGHDT, CDR2 YNNKEL (reference sequence). The CDR3 is made up of 15 amino acids. CDR3 loop: CASSQEFTASYEQYF. DNA of the CDR3: TGTGCCAGCAGCCAAGAATTCACAGCCTCCTACGAGCAGTACTTC.

The CDR3 is CAISEHTGTGSEQYF. The CDR3 coding sequence is TGTGCCATCAGTGAGCACACAGGGACGGGGAGCGAGCAGTACTTC. This chain links TRBV10-3 with TRBJ2-7; tentative D call: TRBD1 (6 bases). With 2 bases removed from V and 6 bases from J, the gap between germline ends came to 17 bases. Per germline, CDR1 ENHRY and CDR2 SYGVKD. The CDR3 sequence is 15 residues long.